Listed here is a single T cell receptor (beta chain). Its specificity is unknown. These data originate in a study of monozygotic twins with inflammatory bowel disease. Findings of the study overall: Healthy co-twins exceeded IBD patients in TCRbeta diversity as measured by inverse Simpson.

TCRalpha and TCRbeta cDNA went through two nested PCRs of approximately 16 and 10 cycles. For each CDR3 protein, TCRdb gives one entry from its re-call of the 5' RACE reads, without DNA. The ten most abundant clones cover roughly 1.2% of a sample with more than 110,000 distinct CDR3 sequences. The germline V gene encodes CDR1 SGHKS and CDR2 YYEKEE (reference sequence). The CDR3 spans 16 residues. Blood (approximately 2.3 ml) was collected from every donor individually. Sequenced sample: blood. This receptor was obtained from a human donor with ulcerative colitis or Crohn's disease, or a healthy co-twin of an affected twin (not recorded which). The chain couples TRBV5-5 to TRBJ2-7; TCRdb indicates TRBD1, and absent DNA this call remains unverified. CDR3 in amino acids: CASSLGPTGFGYEQYF.